This section outlines one T cell receptor beta chain sequence together with its context. The sample belongs to a study of blood T cell repertoires in COVID-19. Study-wide context: The cDNA or gDNA used as material had been derived from T cells, B-cell-depleted T cells, or PBMCs.

Measured with immunoSEQ multiplex PCR; TCRdb has only the in-frame clones, and not every one. The data contain a few hundred thousand clones, 86% of them singletons. V lost 5 bases to trimming and J lost 9 bases, with 13 bases between them. Germline assignment: CDR1 GTSNPN and CDR2 SVGIG (reference sequence). The CDR3 runs to 12 residues. The TCR originated in a man between 40 and 49 years old who had recovered from COVID-19. The sequenced sample was PBMCs or T cells enriched from blood (not recorded which). The chain employs TRBV30 and TRBJ2-2, with D possibly being TRBD2 (5 bases). Written as DNA, the CDR3 is TGTGCCTGGGGACCTGGAGGCAGGGAGCTGTTTTTT. It encodes CAWGPGGRELFF.